The 18 T cell receptor beta chains reported below all come from one sample, sequenced in a study of PD-1 blockade in classical Hodgkin lymphoma. This table comes from immunoSEQ multiplex PCR, and its TCRdb copy is limited to in-frame clones, with some not included. The sample consists of about 66,000 clones, 70% to 80% of them appearing once. Every patient was affected by relapse after autologous stem cell transplantation, while exposure to brentuximab vedotin was not uniform. The material sequenced was peripheral blood mononuclear cells (PBMCs), taken before the second cycle of nivolumab. These TCRs come from a human donor with classical Hodgkin lymphoma.

This sequence joins TRBV10-1 and TRBJ2-7; no definite D call. Trimming removed 0 bases at V and 7 bases at J, with 10 bases between. Germline CDR1 reads WNHNN; CDR2 reads SYGVQD (reference sequence). The CDR3 consists of 13 residues. The CDR3 DNA follows: TGCGCCAGCAGTGAGTCGGGCAGGCTGGAGCAGTACTTC. Protein: CASSESGRLEQYF.

V usage is TRBV28 and J usage is TRBJ1-5; D is possibly TRBD1 (5 bases). CDR3 length equals 13 residues. V lost 6 bases, J lost 7 bases, and 13 bases lay in between. The germline V gene has CDR1 MDHEN and CDR2 SYDVKM. In DNA form, the CDR3 reads TGTGCCAGCAGGGCGCAGGGTACACAGCCCCAGCATTTT. As protein: CASRAQGTQPQHF.

V and J are TRBV30 and TRBJ2-5, with TRBD1 matching over 7 bases. CDR3 length: 13 residues. J lost 5 bases, V lost 5 bases, and 8 bases had no gene match. The germline V gene has CDR1 GTSNPN and CDR2 SVGIG (reference sequence). The CDR3 DNA sequence: TGTGCCTGGGGTCCGGACAGGCCGGAGACCCAGTACTTC. As protein: CAWGPDRPETQYF.

J is TRBJ2-1 and V is TRBV5-1; the match to TRBD2 covers 9 bases. J lost 8 bases, V lost 7 bases, and 10 bases had no gene match. The V gene's germline CDR1 is SGHRS and CDR2 YFSETQ. The CDR3 length is 14 residues. The CDR3 protein is CASGPGLANHEQFF. CDR3 coding DNA: TGCGCCAGCGGCCCGGGACTAGCAAACCATGAGCAGTTCTTC.

The J gene is TRBJ1-2, the V gene TRBV30, with D unclear. V lost 4 bases to trimming and J lost 5 bases, with 11 bases between them. CDR3 length: 12 residues. Germline V gene data show CDR1 as GTSNPN and CDR2 as SVGIG (reference sequence). The DNA for the CDR3 is TGTGCCTGGAACGCAGAAGTTTATGGCTACACCTTC. Amino acid sequence: CAWNAEVYGYTF. Filled out from reference TRBV30 and TRBJ1-2, the complete variable domain reads SQTIHQWPATLVQPVGSPLSLECTVEGTSNPNLYWYRQAAGRGLQLLFYSVGIGQISSEVPQNLSASRPQDRQFILSSKKLLLSDSGFYLCAWNAEVYGYTFGSGTRLTVV.

The rearrangement joins TRBV29-1 to TRBJ2-3; 9 bases map to TRBD1. Losses at the gene ends were 2 bases for V and 2 bases for J; bases not matched to a gene: 5. Germline V CDR1 and CDR2: SQVTM, ANQGSEA. The CDR3 contains 15 residues. For the CDR3, the DNA is TGCAGCGTTGAATTGGGACAGGGACCCACAGATACGCAGTATTTT. This encodes CSVELGQGPTDTQYF.

This clone was recorded a few times. CDR3 bases: TGTGCCAGGGGAGGGCGAGGCGAGACCCAGTACTTC. Protein sequence: CARGGRGETQYF. The chain links TRBV6-5 to TRBJ2-5; 7 bases are shared with TRBD2. The CDR3 runs 12 residues. Germline V gene data show CDR1 as MNHEY and CDR2 as SVGAGI. J was trimmed by 5 bases and V by 9 bases; bases with no gene match: 6.

The chain uses TRBV7-2 and TRBJ1-2; D is unresolved. V lost 3 bases, J lost 1 base, and 6 bases lay in between. This CDR3 is 13 amino acids long. Germline-derived CDR1 and CDR2 are SGHTA and FQGNSA. Here the CDR3 DNA reads TGTGCCAGCAGCTTTGAGGTTAACTATGGCTACACCTTC. It translates to CASSFEVNYGYTF.

The chain has TRBV5-6 and TRBJ2-5, with 8 positions matching TRBD2. V lost 4 bases, J lost 4 bases, and 6 bases stayed unmatched. Germline V gives CDR1 SGHDT, CDR2 YYEEEE. The CDR3 sequence is 14 residues long. CDR3 in amino acids: CASSPGLAGETQYF. The CDR3 DNA reads TGTGCCAGCAGCCCAGGACTAGCCGGAGAGACCCAGTACTTC.

This clone was counted between two and nine times. CDR3 sequence: CASSLPNRIGYTF. In DNA form, the CDR3 reads TGTGCCAGTAGTCTTCCAAATCGGATCGGCTACACCTTC. The V call is TRBV19, the J call TRBJ1-2; no reliable D call. Germline V gene lookup returns CDR1 LNHDA and CDR2 SQIVND (reference sequence). Between the trimmed V and J ends, which lost 5 bases and 8 bases, there was a span of 15 bases. The CDR3 spans 13 residues.

This clone came up once. The rearrangement joins TRBV7-6 to TRBJ2-3; D is perhaps TRBD2 (5 bases). V was clipped by 3 bases and J by 6 bases, with 22 bases between them. The germline gives CDR1 SGHVS, CDR2 FNYEAQ. The CDR3 has 17 amino acids. CDR3 sequence: CASSFTGNGASADTQYF. CDR3 bases: TGTGCCAGCAGCTTTACGGGGAACGGAGCCAGTGCGGATACGCAGTATTTT. Together with reference TRBV7-6 and TRBJ2-3, the CDR3 gives the full variable domain: GAGVSQSPRYKVTKRGQDVALRCDPISGHVSLYWYRQALGQGPEFLTYFNYEAQQDKSGLPNDRFSAERPEGSISTLTIQRTEQRDSAMYRCASSFTGNGASADTQYFGPGTRLTVL.

CDR3 bases: TGTGCCAGCAGTTACGTCCAGGGGACATACGAGCAGTACTTC. This translates into CASSYVQGTYEQYF. The genes are TRBV6-5 and TRBJ2-7; weak D call: TRBD1 (6 bases). V was pared by 2 bases and J by 4 bases, with 12 bases between. From germline, CDR1 is MNHEY and CDR2 SVGAGI. CDR3 size: 14 residues.

The chain couples TRBV30 to TRBJ2-2; TRBD1 might be the D (5 bases). The CDR3 is 13 amino acids. The V gene's germline CDR1 is GTSNPN and CDR2 SVGIG (reference sequence). V was cut by 3 bases and J by 4 bases, with 9 bases left in between. The CDR3 DNA is TGTGCCTGGAGGACAGAGATCACCGGGGAGCTGTTTTTT. Its protein product is CAWRTEITGELFF.

The chain has TRBV18 and TRBJ1-5; D ambiguous. The V and J ends lost 3 bases and 4 bases respectively, with 10 bases between them. The germline V gene has CDR1 KGHSH and CDR2 LQKENI. The CDR3 totals 14 residues. The CDR3 spells CASSPGLVNQPQHF. The CDR3 DNA reads as TGTGCCAGCTCACCTGGACTGGTTAATCAGCCCCAGCATTTT.

This clone was seen a few times. The CDR3 region has the DNA TGTGCCAGTAGGCCGAGCGGGACTAGCTCCTACAATGAGCAGTTCTTC. This sequence encodes CASRPSGTSSYNEQFF. V is TRBV19 and J is TRBJ2-1, with 8 bases aligning to TRBD2. The CDR3 loop spans 16 amino acids. Germline V gene lookup returns CDR1 LNHDA and CDR2 SQIVND (reference sequence). Losses at the gene ends were 6 bases for V and 0 bases for J; bases not matched to a gene: 7.

The chain is built from TRBV5-1 and TRBJ1-1, with D tentatively TRBD1 (5 bases). Trimming removed 0 bases at V and 1 base at J, with 10 bases between. The CDR3 is made up of 15 amino acids. Germline V gives CDR1 SGHRS, CDR2 YFSETQ. CDR3 amino acids: CASSLDAGGNTEAFF. CDR3 DNA: TGCGCCAGCAGCTTGGACGCGGGGGGGAACACTGAAGCTTTCTTT. The full variable domain, its missing parts supplied by reference TRBV5-1 and TRBJ1-1, is KAGVTQTPRYLIKTRGQQVTLSCSPISGHRSVSWYQQTPGQGLQFLFEYFSETQRNKGNFPGRFSGRQFSNSRSEMNVSTLELGDSALYLCASSLDAGGNTEAFFGQGTRLTVV.

The chain carries TRBV2 and TRBJ2-3; tentative D call: TRBD2 (5 bases). Germline CDR1 is SNHLY and CDR2 is FYNNEI. V lost 7 bases to trimming and J lost 2 bases, with 25 bases between them. The CDR3 totals 18 residues. Written as DNA, the CDR3 is TGTGCCAGCATTCGGACTGAATCCCTCATTAGTTTCACAGATACGCAGTATTTT. As protein: CASIRTESLISFTDTQYF.

This clone was counted between two and nine times. The genes are TRBV11-3 and TRBJ1-1, with D unclear. The ends were cut back, 1 base at V and 0 bases at J, with 6 bases in the middle. CDR1 and CDR2 (germline): SGHNT, YENEEA. CDR3 length: 14 residues. The CDR3 reads CASSLGRLNTEAFF. DNA of the CDR3: TGTGCCAGCAGCTTAGGGCGCCTGAACACTGAAGCTTTCTTT.